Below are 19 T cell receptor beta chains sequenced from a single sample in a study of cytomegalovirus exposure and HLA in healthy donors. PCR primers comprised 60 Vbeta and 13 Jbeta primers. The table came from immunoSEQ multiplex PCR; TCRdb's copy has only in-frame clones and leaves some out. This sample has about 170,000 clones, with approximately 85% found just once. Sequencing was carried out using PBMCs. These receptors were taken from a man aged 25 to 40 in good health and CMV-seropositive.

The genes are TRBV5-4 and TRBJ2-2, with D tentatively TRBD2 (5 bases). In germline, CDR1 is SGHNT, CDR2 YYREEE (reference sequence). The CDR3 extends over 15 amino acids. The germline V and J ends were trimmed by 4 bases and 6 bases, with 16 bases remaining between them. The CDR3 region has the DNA TGTGCCAGCAGCCATACTAGTATAAGCGCCGGGGAGCTGTTTTTT. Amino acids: CASSHTSISAGELFF.

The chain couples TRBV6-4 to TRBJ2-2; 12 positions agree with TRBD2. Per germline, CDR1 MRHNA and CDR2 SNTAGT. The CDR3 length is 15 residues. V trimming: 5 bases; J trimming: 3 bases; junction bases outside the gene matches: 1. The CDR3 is CASSRLAGDTGELFF. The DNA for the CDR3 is TGTGCCAGCAGTAGACTAGCGGGGGACACCGGGGAGCTGTTTTTT.

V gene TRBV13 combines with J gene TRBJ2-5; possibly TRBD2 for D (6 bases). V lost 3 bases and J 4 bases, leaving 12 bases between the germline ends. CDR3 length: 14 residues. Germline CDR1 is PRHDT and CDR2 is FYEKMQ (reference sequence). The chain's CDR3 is CASSFGGLGETQYF. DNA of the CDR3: TGTGCCAGCAGCTTCGGAGGGCTGGGAGAGACCCAGTACTTC.

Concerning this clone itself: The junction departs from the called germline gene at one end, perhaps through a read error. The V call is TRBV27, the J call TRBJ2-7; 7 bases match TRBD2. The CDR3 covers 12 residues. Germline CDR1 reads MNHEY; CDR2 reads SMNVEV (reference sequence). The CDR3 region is CASTSTSRQMYF. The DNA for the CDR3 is TGTGCCAGCACCTCGACTAGCCGCCAGATGTATTTC.

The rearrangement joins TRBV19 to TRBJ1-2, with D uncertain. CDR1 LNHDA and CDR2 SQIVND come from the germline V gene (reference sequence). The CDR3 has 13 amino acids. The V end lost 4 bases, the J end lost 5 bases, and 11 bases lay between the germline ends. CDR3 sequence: CASSKGVWYGYTF. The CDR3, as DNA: TGTGCCAGTAGTAAGGGAGTTTGGTATGGCTACACCTTC.

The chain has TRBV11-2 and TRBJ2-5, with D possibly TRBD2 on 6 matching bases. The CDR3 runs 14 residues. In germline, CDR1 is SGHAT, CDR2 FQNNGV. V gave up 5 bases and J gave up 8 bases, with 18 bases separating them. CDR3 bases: TGTGCCAGCAGCCCAGGGACTCCACCGATCACCCAGTACTTC. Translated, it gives CASSPGTPPITQYF.

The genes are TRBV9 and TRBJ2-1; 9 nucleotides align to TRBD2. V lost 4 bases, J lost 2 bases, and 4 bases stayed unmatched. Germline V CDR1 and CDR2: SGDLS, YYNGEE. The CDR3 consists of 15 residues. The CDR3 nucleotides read TGTGCCAGCAGCCCTAGCGGGACCCCCTACAATGAGCAGTTCTTC. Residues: CASSPSGTPYNEQFF.

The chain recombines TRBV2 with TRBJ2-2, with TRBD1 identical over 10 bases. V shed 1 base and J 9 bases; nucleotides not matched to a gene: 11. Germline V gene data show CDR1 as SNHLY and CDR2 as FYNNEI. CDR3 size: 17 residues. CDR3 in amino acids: CASSEGPAGQGIRELFF. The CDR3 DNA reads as TGTGCCAGCAGTGAAGGCCCTGCGGGACAGGGGATTAGGGAGCTGTTTTTT.

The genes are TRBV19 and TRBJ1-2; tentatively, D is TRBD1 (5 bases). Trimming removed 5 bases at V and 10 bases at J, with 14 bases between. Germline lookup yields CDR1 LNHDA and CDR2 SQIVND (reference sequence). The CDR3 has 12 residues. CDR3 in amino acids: CASSLLGHAYTF. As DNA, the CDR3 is TGTGCCAGTAGTCTGCTTGGACATGCCTACACCTTC.

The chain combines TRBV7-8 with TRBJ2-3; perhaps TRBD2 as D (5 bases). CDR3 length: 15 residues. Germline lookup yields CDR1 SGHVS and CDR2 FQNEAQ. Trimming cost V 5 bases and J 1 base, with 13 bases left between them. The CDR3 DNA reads TGTGCCAGCAGCAAACTAGACTGGGGCACAGATACGCAGTATTTT. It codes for CASSKLDWGTDTQYF.

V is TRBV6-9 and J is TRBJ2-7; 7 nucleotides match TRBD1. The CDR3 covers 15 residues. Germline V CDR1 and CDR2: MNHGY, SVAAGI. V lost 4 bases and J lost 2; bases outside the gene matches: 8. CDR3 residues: CASSCTGVATYEQYF. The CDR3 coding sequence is TGTGCCAGCAGTTGTACAGGGGTCGCCACCTACGAGCAGTACTTC.

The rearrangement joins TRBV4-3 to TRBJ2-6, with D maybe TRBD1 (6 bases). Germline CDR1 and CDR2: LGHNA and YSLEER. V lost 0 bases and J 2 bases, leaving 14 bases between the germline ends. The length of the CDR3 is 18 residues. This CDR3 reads CASSQERGFGTGANVLTF. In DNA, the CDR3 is TGCGCCAGCAGCCAAGAAAGGGGGTTTGGAACTGGGGCCAACGTCCTGACTTTC.

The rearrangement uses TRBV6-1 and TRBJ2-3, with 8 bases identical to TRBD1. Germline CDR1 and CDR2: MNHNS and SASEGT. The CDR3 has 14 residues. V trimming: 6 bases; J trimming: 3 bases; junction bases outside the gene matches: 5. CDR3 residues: CASRGQEGTDTQYF. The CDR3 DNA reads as TGTGCCAGCAGGGGACAGGAAGGAACAGATACGCAGTATTTT.

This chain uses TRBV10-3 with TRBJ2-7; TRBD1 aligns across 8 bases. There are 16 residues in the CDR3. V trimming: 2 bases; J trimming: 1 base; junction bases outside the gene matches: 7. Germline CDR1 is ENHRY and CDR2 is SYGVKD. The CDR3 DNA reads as TGTGCCATCAGTGAGCTCGACAGGGGAAGATCCTACGAGCAGTACTTC. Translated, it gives CAISELDRGRSYEQYF.

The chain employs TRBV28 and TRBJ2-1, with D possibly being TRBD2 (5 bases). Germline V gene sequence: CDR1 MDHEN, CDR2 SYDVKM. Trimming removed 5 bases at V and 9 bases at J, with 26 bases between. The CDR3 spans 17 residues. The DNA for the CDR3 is TGTGCCAGCAGTCACCCTGGTCGTGTAGGATTCGAGGGTGAGCAGTTCTTC. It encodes CASSHPGRVGFEGEQFF.

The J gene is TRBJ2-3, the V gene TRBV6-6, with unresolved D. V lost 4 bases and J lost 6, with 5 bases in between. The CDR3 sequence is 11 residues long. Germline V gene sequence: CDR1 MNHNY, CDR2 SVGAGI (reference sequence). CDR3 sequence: CASSSGDTQYF. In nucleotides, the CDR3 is TGTGCCAGCAGTTCGGGTGATACGCAGTATTTT.

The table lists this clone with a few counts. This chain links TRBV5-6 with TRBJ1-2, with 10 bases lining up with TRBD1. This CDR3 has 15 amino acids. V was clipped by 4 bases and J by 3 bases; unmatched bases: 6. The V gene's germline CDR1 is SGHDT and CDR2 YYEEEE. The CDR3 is CASSTDRGPDYGYTF. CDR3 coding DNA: TGTGCCAGCAGCACCGACAGGGGGCCAGACTATGGCTACACCTTC.

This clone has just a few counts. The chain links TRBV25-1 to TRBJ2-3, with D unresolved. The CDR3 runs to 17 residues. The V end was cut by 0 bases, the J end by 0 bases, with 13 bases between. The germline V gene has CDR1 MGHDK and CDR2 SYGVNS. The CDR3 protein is CASSEYGGVRSTDTQYF. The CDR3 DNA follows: TGTGCCAGCAGTGAATATGGCGGAGTGCGTAGCACAGATACGCAGTATTTT.

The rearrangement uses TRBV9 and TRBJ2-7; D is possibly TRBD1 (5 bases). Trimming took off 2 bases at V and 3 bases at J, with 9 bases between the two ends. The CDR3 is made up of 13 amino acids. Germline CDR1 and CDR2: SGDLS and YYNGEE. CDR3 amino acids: CASSVGRLYEQYV. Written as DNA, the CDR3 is TGTGCCAGCAGCGTGGGGCGGCTCTACGAGCAGTACGTC.